This T cell receptor beta chain is drawn from a study of molecular identifiers for immune sequencing clone quantification (dated by TCRdb to 2016 to 2019). About the study as a whole: In a replicate experiment, RNA from roughly 18,000 or 92,000 naive CD8 T cells was split into five aliquots, four of which were sequenced. This methods study used CD8 T cells to benchmark TCR RNA copy counting and molecular-identifier clustering-based TCR repertoire sequencing (MIDCIRS). Paper-wide results and their limitations: Even against a background of around 900,000 naive CD8 T cells, spiked-in Jurkat TCR RNA amounting to a single cell's worth was reported to be detectable. When barcode sub-clustering was not used, chimeric consensus sequences inflated TCR diversity, with chimeras reaching as high as 47%. Clones above 20 RNA copies held over 97% of molecules in CMV-specific effector cells but under 1% in naive cells. Modeling indicated around 3 TCR RNA copies recovered per cell, compared with about 9.7 by digital PCR, which implies a capture efficiency of around 30%. Highly expanded clone sizes could be underestimated if identical TCR molecules share a barcode. The naive libraries included spiked-in Jurkat TCR RNA (about nine copies' worth), and this Jurkat TCR RNA is not part of the donor repertoire.

Libraries of naive CD8 T cells were built from about 20,000 to 1,000,000 sorted cells, with 10%, 30% or 50% of the purified RNA used. Naive CD8 T cells, defined as CD8+CD4-CCR7+CD45RA+, were FACS-sorted into RLT Plus buffer on a BD FACSAria II. Detection sensitivity was tested by spiking Jurkat RNA equal to roughly ten TCR copies' worth into samples containing about 20,000-1,000,000 naive CD8 T cells. CD8 T cells were enriched with RosetteSep CD8+ T Cell Enrichment Cocktail and Ficoll-Paque, followed by ACK red cell lysis. In regard to this clonotype: This clone's antigen is unknown. Base qualities are not at hand, and no much larger clone is one base apart.

The library came from PCR. The sequencer was a NextSeq 500. Bulk TCR libraries were generated as previously described, with the TCR primers listed in Table S5 used. Purification of total RNA was performed with the Qiagen AllPrep DNA/RNA kit. Before analysis, reads from multiple sequencing runs of one library were combined. As for the authors' bioinformatics: Reads were retained only if the reads had an exact TCR constant sequence, and the retained reads were trimmed to 150 nt and grouped according to their 12-nt molecular barcodes. Reads within each barcode group were sub-clustered using a 15% Levenshtein threshold, and quality-weighted consensus sequences were constructed for each RNA molecule. Non-functional sequences were filtered out, along with any lower-count sequence sitting one edit away from another sequence. Barcode sub-clusters with fewer than 20% of the maximum read count were removed, based on fitting two negative binomial distributions. In-frame beta chains were kept once TCRdb had trimmed the public reads at Q25 with fastp and called clones with MiXCR. Records with the same CDR3 protein are collapsed into one entry carrying the most frequent genes and DNA. The V and J calls were not made by the authors but by TCRdb's processing. The sample has over 70,000 distinct CDR3 sequences on record, 25% of them singletons. The ten largest account for around 0.77% of the sample.

The CDR3 runs 14 residues from the cysteine to the phenylalanine. The kept DNA is CDR3 alone, 42 bases in frame from the first base. The germline V gene sets CDR1 to SNHLY and CDR2 to FYNNEI. Trimming takes 3 bases from V and 2 bases from J, and the germline ends sit 8 bases apart. This receptor chain uses TRBV2 and TRBJ2-1; possibly the D gene is TRBD1, per 6 matching bases. Sequencing was performed on naive CD8+ T cells from blood, with Jurkat cell RNA spiked in. In light of the paper, this sample's cell subset or site label describes: FACS-sorted CD8+CD4-CCR7+CD45RA+ naive T cells. This sequence originates from a human donor in good health. Some libraries in this study had Jurkat cell RNA spiked in. The DNA is as follows: TGTGCCAGCAGTGATCAGGGGCCCTACAATGAGCAGTTCTTC. Translation gives CASSDQGPYNEQFF.